The 15 T cell receptor beta chains given below trace back to one sample, sequenced in a study of B cell selection in AIRE deficiency. The data were produced by immunoSEQ multiplex PCR, yet TCRdb's version contains in-frame clones alone and is incomplete. The table includes some 27,000 clones, nearly 97% detected once. The sorted conventional CD4 T cells were gated as CD4+CD127+. Material for sequencing was CD4+CD127+ conventional T cells sorted from PBMCs. The origin of the receptors is a human donor in good health.

This clone was seen a single time. The rearrangement joins TRBV5-6 to TRBJ1-2; D unresolved. The V gene's germline CDR1 is SGHDT and CDR2 YYEEEE. The CDR3 contains 13 residues. The V and J ends lost 0 bases and 2 bases respectively, with 5 bases between them. The DNA of the CDR3 is TGTGCCAGCAGCTTGGGAAACAACTATGGCTACACCTTC. Its protein product is CASSLGNNYGYTF.

The gene calls are TRBV5-4 and TRBJ2-5; D is unresolved. The CDR3 contains 13 residues. Trimming removed 6 bases at V and 2 bases at J, with 11 bases between. Germline V gives CDR1 SGHNT, CDR2 YYREEE (reference sequence). DNA of the CDR3: TGTGCCAGCATTGGTCCCGATCAAGAGACCCAGTACTTC. It specifies CASIGPDQETQYF.

This clone was counted a few times. The rearrangement uses TRBV4-2 and TRBJ1-5; D is possibly TRBD1 (5 bases). V lost 2 bases to trimming and J lost 7 bases, with 12 bases between them. Per the germline V gene, CDR1 is LGHNA and CDR2 is YNFKEQ. The CDR3 extends over 14 amino acids. In DNA, the CDR3 is TGTGCCAGCAGCCAACGGAGGGGCGGGCAGCCCCAGCATTTT. Its protein product is CASSQRRGGQPQHF.

The gene calls are TRBV10-3 and TRBJ2-5; D is uncertain. The J call could be wrong; TRBJ2-7 is a better fit for the DNA end. The germline CDR1 and CDR2 sequences are ENHRY and SYGVKD. This CDR3 region has 13 residues. Written as DNA, the CDR3 is TGTGCCATCAGTGAAAGGGCCAACTACGAGCAGTACTTC. Translating gives CAISERANYEQYF.

V usage is TRBV5-4 and J usage is TRBJ2-7; D uncertain. The CDR3 runs 13 residues. Germline V CDR1 and CDR2: SGHNT, YYREEE (reference sequence). Trimming left V 7 bases short and J 2 bases short, with 13 bases between. The CDR3 reads CASRSDPTYEQYF. The CDR3 region has the DNA TGTGCCAGCCGGTCGGACCCTACCTACGAGCAGTACTTC.

The chain carries TRBV29-1 and TRBJ1-1; D is possibly TRBD1 (6 bases). The CDR3 sequence is 13 residues long. V lost 6 bases, J lost 4 bases, and 15 bases lay in between. CDR1 and CDR2 (germline): SQVTM, ANQGSEA. In DNA, the CDR3 is TGCAGCGTCCAAACCACAGGGACCACTGAAGCTTTCTTT. Encoded protein: CSVQTTGTTEAFF. The variable domain in full, with the rest retrieved from reference TRBV29-1 and TRBJ1-1, is SAVISQKPSRDICQRGTSLTIQCQVDSQVTMMFWYRQQPGQSLTLIATANQGSEATYESGFVIDKFPISRPNLTFSTLTVSNMSPEDSSIYLCSVQTTGTTEAFFGQGTRLTVV.

The gene calls are TRBV19 and TRBJ1-2; D might be TRBD1 (5 bases). Germline V CDR1 and CDR2: LNHDA, SQIVND (reference sequence). This CDR3 is 15 amino acids long. Trimming pared 5 bases from V and 2 bases from J, leaving 15 bases between. The CDR3 loop is CASSPWGRTNYGYTF. Here the CDR3 DNA reads TGTGCCAGTAGTCCCTGGGGCAGAACGAACTATGGCTACACCTTC.

In this sample, this clone turned up once. The gene calls are TRBV19 and TRBJ1-2; possibly TRBD1 for D (6 bases). Germline CDR1 is LNHDA and CDR2 is SQIVND (reference sequence). The CDR3 runs to 16 residues. V was shortened by 0 bases and J by 6 bases, with 17 bases between the two germline ends. The CDR3 sequence: CASSIEVRGTGNGYTF. CDR3 in DNA: TGTGCCAGTAGTATAGAGGTCAGGGGAACGGGAAATGGCTACACCTTC. Full variable domain (rest looked up from reference TRBV19 and TRBJ1-2): DGGITQSPKYLFRKEGQNVTLSCEQNLNHDAMYWYRQDPGQGLRLIYYSQIVNDFQKGDIAEGYSVSREKKESFPLTVTSAQKNPTAFYLCASSIEVRGTGNGYTFGSGTRLTVV.

This chain uses TRBV11-3 with TRBJ2-1, with 9 bases identical to TRBD2. The CDR3 has 17 amino acids. Germline trimming cut 5 bases from V and 0 bases from J; bases unmatched to any gene: 8. Germline loops: CDR1 SGHNT, CDR2 YENEEA. The CDR3 region has the DNA TGTGCCAGCAGCCAGGGGAGCGGGGGGTCCTCCTACAATGAGCAGTTCTTC. This translates into CASSQGSGGSSYNEQFF.

This rearrangement joins TRBV6-1 to TRBJ1-4, with D perhaps TRBD1 (6 bases). Looked up from germline, CDR1 is MNHNS and CDR2 is SASEGT. CDR3 length: 15 amino acids. V shed 2 bases and J shed 6 bases, with 13 bases lying between them. CDR3 amino acids: CASSESRGSDEKLFF. CDR3 nucleotides: TGTGCCAGCAGTGAAAGCAGGGGATCGGATGAAAAACTGTTTTTT.

The J gene is TRBJ2-5, the V gene TRBV6-7; D remains ambiguous. TRBV6-7 is an ORF, with its function uncertain. The V and J ends lost 0 bases and 3 bases respectively, with 17 bases between them. This CDR3 is 17 amino acids long. CDR3 region: CASSYSIWYSKKETQYF. The CDR3 nucleotides are TGTGCCAGCAGTTACTCTATTTGGTATTCCAAAAAAGAGACCCAGTACTTC.

J is TRBJ1-5 and V is TRBV7-9; D uncertain. V lost 5 bases to trimming and J lost 0 bases, with 8 bases between them. The germline CDR1 and CDR2 sequences are SEHNR and FQNEAQ (reference sequence). The CDR3 runs to 14 residues. CDR3 sequence reads: CASSAGVSNQPQHF. CDR3 DNA: TGTGCCAGCAGCGCAGGTGTTAGCAATCAGCCCCAGCATTTT. The full variable domain, completed using reference TRBV7-9 and TRBJ1-5, is DTGVSQNPRHKITKRGQNVTFRCDPISEHNRLYWYRQTLGQGPEFLTYFQNEAQLEKSRLLSDRFSAERPKGSFSTLEIQRTEQGDSAMYLCASSAGVSNQPQHFGDGTRLSIL.

J is TRBJ1-4 and V is TRBV29-1; no firm D call. The germline V gene has CDR1 SQVTM and CDR2 ANQGSEA. The CDR3 runs 11 residues. V lost 4 bases, J lost 6 bases, and 6 bases lay in between. The CDR3 region has the DNA TGCAGCGTTGTGGGTTATGAAAAACTGTTTTTT. Protein: CSVVGYEKLFF.

The V and J genes are TRBV30 and TRBJ2-7, with D perhaps matching TRBD2 (5 bases). The germline CDR1 and CDR2 sequences are GTSNPN and SVGIG (reference sequence). The CDR3 loop spans 11 amino acids. Trimming removed 4 bases at V and 6 bases at J, with 10 bases between. DNA of the CDR3: TGTGCCTGGAAAGCGGCGGCCGAGCAGTACTTC. It encodes CAWKAAAEQYF.

This clone has only one observation. This chain connects TRBV10-2 to TRBJ2-5; possible D gene TRBD1, 5 bases. The CDR3 is 14 residues long. Germline values: CDR1 WSHSY, CDR2 SAAADI. V was shortened by 6 bases and J by 1 base, with 12 bases between the two germline ends. The CDR3 DNA is TGCGCCAGCAGGGTGACAGTCTCCCAAGAGACCCAGTACTTC. The encoded protein is CASRVTVSQETQYF.